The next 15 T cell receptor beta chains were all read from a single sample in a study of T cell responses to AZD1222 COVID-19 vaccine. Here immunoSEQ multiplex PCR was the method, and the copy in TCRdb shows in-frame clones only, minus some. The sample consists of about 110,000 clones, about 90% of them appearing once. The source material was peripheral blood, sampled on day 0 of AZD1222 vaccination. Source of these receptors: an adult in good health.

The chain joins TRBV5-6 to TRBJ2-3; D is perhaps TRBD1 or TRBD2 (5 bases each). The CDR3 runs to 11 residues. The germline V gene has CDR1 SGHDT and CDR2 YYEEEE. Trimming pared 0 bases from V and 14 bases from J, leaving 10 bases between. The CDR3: CASSLGGDPYF. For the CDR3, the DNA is TGTGCCAGCAGCTTGGGAGGGGATCCGTATTTT.

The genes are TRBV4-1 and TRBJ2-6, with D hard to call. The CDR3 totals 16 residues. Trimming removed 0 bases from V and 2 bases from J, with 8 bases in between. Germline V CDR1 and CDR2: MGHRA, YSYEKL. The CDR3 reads CASSQERAPGANVLTF. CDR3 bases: TGCGCCAGCAGCCAAGAACGAGCCCCTGGGGCCAACGTCCTGACTTTC.

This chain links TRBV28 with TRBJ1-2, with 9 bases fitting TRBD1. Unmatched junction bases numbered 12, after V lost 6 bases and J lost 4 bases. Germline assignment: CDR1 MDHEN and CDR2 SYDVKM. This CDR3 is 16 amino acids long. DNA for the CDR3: TGTGCCAGCAGCCTCACCGGGGGGACAGGGATCTATGGCTACACCTTC. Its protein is CASSLTGGTGIYGYTF.

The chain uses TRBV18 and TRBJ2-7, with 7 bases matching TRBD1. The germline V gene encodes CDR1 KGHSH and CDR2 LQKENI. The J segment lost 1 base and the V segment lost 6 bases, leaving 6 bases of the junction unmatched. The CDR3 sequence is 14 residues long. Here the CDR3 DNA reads TGTGCCAGCTCGCCAACACAGGGGTCCTACGAGCAGTACTTC. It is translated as CASSPTQGSYEQYF.

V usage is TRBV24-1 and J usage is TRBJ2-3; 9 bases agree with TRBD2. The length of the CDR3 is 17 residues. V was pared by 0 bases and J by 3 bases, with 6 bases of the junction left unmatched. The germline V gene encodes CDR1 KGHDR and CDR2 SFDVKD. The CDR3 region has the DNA TGTGCCACCAGTGATTTGAAGGTAGCGGGAGCTACAGATACGCAGTATTTT. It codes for CATSDLKVAGATDTQYF.

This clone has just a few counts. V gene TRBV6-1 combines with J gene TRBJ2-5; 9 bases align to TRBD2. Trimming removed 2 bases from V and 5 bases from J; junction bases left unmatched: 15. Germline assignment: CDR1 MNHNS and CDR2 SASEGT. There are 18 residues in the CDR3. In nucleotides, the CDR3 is TGTGCCAGCAGTGAAAGGGGCGGGAGGGCCGATCGTCGCGAGACCCAGTACTTC. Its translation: CASSERGGRADRRETQYF.

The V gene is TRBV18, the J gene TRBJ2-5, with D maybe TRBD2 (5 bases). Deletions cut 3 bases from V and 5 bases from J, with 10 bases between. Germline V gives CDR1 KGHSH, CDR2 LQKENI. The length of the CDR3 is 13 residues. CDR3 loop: CASSPGVGETQYF. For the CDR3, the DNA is TGTGCCAGCTCACCCGGGGTAGGGGAGACCCAGTACTTC.

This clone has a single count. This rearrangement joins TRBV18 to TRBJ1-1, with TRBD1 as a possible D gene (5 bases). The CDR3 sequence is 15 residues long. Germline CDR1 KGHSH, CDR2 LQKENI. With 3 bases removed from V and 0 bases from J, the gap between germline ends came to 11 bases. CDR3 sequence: CASSPGRLMNTEAFF. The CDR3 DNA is TGTGCCAGCTCACCGGGGCGCCTCATGAACACTGAAGCTTTCTTT.

CDR3 nucleotides: TGTGCCTGGAGGGCACAGGGGACCTATAATTCACCCCTCCACTTT. Residues: CAWRAQGTYNSPLHF. The V and J genes are TRBV30 and TRBJ1-6, with 7 bases matching TRBD1. CDR3 length equals 15 residues. Germline assignment: CDR1 GTSNPN and CDR2 SVGIG (reference sequence). The trim removed 3 bases at V and 2 bases at J, leaving 4 bases unmatched.

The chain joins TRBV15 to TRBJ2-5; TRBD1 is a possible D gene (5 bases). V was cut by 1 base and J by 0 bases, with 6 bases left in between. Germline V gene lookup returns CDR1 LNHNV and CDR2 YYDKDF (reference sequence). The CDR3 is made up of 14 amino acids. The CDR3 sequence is CATSRGGDQETQYF. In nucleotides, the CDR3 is TGTGCCACCAGCAGAGGGGGCGACCAAGAGACCCAGTACTTC.

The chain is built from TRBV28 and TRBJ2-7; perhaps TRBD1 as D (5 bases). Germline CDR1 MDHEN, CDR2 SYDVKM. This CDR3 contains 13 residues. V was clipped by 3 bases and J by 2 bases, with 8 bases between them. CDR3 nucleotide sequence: TGTGCCAGCAGTTTGAGACAGACCTACGAGCAGTACTTC. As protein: CASSLRQTYEQYF.

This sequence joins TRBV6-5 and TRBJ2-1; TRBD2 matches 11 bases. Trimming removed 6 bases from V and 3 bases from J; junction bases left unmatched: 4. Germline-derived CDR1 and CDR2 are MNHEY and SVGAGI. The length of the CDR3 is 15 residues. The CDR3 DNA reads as TGTGCCAGCAGCCCGGGGACTAGCGGCTACAATGAGCAGTTCTTC. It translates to CASSPGTSGYNEQFF.

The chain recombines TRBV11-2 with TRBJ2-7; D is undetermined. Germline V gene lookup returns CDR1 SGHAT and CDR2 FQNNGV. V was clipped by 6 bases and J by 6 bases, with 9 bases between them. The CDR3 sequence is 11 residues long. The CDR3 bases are TGTGCCAGCAGGATGAACCTCGAGCAGTACTTC. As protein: CASRMNLEQYF.

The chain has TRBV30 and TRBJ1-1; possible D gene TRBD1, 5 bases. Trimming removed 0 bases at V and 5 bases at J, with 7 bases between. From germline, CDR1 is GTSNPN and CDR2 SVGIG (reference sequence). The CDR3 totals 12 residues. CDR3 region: CAWSVRGTEAFF. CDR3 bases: TGTGCCTGGAGTGTAAGGGGTACTGAAGCTTTCTTT.

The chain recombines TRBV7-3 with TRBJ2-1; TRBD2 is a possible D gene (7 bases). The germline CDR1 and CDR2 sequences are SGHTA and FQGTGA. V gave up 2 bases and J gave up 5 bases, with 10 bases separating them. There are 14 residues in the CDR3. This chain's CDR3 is CASSLAGANNEQFF. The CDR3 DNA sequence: TGTGCCAGCAGCTTAGCGGGGGCCAACAATGAGCAGTTCTTC.